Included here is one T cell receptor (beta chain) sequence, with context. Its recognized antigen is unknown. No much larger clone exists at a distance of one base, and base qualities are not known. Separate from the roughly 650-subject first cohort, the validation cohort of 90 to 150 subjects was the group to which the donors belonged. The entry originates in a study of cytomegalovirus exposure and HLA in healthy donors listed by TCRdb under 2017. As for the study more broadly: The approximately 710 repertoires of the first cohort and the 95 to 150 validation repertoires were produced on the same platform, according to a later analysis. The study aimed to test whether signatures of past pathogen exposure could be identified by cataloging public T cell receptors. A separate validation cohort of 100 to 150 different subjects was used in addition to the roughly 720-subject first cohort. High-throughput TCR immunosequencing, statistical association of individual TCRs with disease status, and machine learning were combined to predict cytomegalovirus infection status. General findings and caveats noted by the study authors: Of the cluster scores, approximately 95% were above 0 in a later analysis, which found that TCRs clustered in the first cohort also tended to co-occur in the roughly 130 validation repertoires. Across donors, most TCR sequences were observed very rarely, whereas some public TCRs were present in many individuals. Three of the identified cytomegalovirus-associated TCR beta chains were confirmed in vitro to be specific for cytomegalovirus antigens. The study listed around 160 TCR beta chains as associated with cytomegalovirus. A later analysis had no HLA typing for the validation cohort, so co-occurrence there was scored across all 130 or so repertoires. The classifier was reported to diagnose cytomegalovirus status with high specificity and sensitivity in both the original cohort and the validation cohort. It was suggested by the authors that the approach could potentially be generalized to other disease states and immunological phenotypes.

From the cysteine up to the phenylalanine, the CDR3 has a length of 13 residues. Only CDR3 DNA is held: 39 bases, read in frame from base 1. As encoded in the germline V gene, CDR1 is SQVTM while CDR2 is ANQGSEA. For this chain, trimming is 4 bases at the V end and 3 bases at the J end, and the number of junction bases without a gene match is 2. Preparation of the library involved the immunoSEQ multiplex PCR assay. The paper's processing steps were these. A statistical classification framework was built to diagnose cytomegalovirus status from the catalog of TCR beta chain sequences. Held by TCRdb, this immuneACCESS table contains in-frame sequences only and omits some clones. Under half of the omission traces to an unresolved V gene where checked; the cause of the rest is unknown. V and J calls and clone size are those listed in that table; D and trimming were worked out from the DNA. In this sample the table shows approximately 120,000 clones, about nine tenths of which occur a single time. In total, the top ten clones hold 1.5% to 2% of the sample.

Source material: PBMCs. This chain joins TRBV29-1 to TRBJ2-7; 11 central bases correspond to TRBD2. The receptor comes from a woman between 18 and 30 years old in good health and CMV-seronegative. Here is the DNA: TGCAGCGTTGTGGGGACTAGCGGCTACGAGCAGTACTTC. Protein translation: CSVVGTSGYEQYF.